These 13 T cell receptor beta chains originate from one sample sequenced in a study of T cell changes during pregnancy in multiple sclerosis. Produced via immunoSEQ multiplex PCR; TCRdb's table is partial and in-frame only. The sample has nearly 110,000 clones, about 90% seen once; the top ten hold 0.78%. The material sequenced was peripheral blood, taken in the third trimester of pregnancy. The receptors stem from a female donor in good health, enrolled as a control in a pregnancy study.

The CDR3 DNA follows: TGTGCCAGCAGCTCACGGGACAGGGGAATAACTAATGAAAAACTGTTTTTT. Protein: CASSSRDRGITNEKLFF. This chain uses TRBV7-9 with TRBJ1-4, with 10 bases aligning to TRBD1. V lost 4 bases, J lost 1 base, and 6 bases stayed unmatched. CDR1 is SEHNR and CDR2 is FQNEAQ in the germline V gene (reference sequence). The CDR3 extends over 17 amino acids.

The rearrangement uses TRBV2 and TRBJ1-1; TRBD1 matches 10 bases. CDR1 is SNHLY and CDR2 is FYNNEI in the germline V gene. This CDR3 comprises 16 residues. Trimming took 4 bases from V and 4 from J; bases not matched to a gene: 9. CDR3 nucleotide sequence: TGTGCCAGCAGTGCGGAGACAGGGGGCGGGGGCACTGAAGCTTTCTTT. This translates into CASSAETGGGGTEAFF.

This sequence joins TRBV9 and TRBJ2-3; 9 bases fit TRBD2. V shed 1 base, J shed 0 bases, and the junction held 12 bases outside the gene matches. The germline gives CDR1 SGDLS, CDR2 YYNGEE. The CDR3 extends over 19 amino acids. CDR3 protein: CASSVSPLASGVSTDTQYF. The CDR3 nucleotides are TGTGCCAGCAGCGTAAGTCCCCTTGCTAGCGGGGTTAGCACAGATACGCAGTATTTT.

The CDR3 loop reads CASSDRDRTYYGYTF. The CDR3 bases are TGTGCCAGCAGTGACCGGGACAGAACATACTATGGCTACACCTTC. The rearrangement links TRBV6-1 to TRBJ1-2, with 7 nucleotides matching TRBD1. This CDR3 is built from 15 residues. The trim removed 3 bases at V and 3 bases at J, leaving 7 bases unmatched. Germline values: CDR1 MNHNS, CDR2 SASEGT.

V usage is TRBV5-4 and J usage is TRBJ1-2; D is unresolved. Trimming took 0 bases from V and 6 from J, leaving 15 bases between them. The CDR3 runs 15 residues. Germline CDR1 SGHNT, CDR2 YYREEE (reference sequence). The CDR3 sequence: CASSLDSPGRDGYTF. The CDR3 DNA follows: TGTGCCAGCAGCTTGGATTCCCCGGGGAGGGATGGCTACACCTTC. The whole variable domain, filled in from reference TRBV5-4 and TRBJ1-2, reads ETGVTQSPTHLIKTRGQQVTLRCSSQSGHNTVSWYQQALGQGPQFIFQYYREEENGRGNFPPRFSGLQFPNYSSELNVNALELDDSALYLCASSLDSPGRDGYTFGSGTRLTVV.

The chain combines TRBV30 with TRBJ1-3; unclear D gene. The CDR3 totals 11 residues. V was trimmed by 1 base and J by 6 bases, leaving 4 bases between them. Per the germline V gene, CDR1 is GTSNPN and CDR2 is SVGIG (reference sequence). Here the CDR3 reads CAWSGENTIYF. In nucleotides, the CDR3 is TGTGCCTGGAGTGGAGAAAACACCATATATTTT.

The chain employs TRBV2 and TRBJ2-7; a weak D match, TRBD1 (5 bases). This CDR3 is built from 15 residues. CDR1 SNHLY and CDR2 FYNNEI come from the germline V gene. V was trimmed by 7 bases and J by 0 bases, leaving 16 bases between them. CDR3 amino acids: CASTLEGAHSYEQYF. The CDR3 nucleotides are TGTGCCAGCACCCTAGAAGGGGCCCACTCCTACGAGCAGTACTTC.

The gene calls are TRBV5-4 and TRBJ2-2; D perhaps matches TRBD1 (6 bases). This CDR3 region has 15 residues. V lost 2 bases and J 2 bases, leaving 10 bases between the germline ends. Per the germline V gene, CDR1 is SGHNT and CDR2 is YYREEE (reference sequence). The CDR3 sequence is CASSFQGPNTGELFF. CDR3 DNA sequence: TGTGCCAGCAGCTTTCAGGGGCCCAACACCGGGGAGCTGTTTTTT. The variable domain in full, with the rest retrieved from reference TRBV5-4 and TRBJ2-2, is ETGVTQSPTHLIKTRGQQVTLRCSSQSGHNTVSWYQQALGQGPQFIFQYYREEENGRGNFPPRFSGLQFPNYSSELNVNALELDDSALYLCASSFQGPNTGELFFGEGSRLTVL.

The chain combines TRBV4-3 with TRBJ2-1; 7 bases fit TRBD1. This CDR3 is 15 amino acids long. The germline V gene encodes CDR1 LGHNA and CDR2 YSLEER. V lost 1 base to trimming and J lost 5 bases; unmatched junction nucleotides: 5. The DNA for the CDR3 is TGCGCCAGCAGCCAAGTCGCGACAGGGAACAATGAGCAGTTCTTC. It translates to CASSQVATGNNEQFF.

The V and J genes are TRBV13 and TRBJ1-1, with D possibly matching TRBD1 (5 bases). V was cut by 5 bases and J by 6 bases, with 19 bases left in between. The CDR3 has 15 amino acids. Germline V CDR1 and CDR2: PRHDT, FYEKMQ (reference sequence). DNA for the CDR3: TGTGCCAGCAGCGAAAATGCGGGACCCCACGCTGAAGCTTTCTTT. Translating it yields CASSENAGPHAEAFF. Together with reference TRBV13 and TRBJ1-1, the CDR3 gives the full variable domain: AAGVIQSPRHLIKEKRETATLKCYPIPRHDTVYWYQQGPGQDPQFLISFYEKMQSDKGSIPDRFSAQQFSDYHSELNMSSLELGDSALYFCASSENAGPHAEAFFGQGTRLTVV.

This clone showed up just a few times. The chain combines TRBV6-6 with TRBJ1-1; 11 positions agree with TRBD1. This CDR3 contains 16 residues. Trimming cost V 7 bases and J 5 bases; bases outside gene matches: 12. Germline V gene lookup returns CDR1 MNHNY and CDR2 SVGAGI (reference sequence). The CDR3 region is CASIPPDRGRTTEAFF. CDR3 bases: TGTGCCAGCATCCCCCCGGACAGGGGGCGGACTACTGAAGCTTTCTTT.

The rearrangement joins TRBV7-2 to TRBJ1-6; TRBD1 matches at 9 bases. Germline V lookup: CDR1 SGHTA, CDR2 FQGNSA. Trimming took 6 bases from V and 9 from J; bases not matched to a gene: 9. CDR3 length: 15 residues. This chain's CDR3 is CASRSTGGNVSPLHF. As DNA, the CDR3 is TGTGCCAGCAGGTCGACAGGGGGGAATGTTTCACCCCTCCACTTT.

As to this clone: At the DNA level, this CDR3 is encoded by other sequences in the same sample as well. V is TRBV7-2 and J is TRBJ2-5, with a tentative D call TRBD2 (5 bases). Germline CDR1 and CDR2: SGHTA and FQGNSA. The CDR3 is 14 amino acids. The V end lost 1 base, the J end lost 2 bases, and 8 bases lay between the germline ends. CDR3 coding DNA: TGTGCCAGCAGCTTAGTATCGGGACAAGAGACCCAGTACTTC. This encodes CASSLVSGQETQYF. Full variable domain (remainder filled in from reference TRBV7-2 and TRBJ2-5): GAGVSQSPSNKVTEKGKDVELRCDPISGHTALYWYRQSLGQGLEFLIYFQGNSAPDKSGLPSDRFSAERTGGSVSTLTIQRTQQEDSAVYLCASSLVSGQETQYFGPGTRLLVL.